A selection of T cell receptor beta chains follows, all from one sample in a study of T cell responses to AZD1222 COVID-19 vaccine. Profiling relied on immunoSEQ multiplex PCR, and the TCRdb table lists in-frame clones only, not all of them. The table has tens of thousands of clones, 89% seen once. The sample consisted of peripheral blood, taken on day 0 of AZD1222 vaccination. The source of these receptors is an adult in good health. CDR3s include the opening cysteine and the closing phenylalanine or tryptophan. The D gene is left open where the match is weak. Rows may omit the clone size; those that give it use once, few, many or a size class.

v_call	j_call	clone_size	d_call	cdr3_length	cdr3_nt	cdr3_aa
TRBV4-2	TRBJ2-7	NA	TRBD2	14	TGTGCCAGCAGCCAATTAGCGGGAGCGGACGAGCAGTACTTC	CASSQLAGADEQYF
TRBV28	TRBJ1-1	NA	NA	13	TGTGCCGCCGCGGGGGAATGGTACACTGAAGCTTTCTTT	CAAAGEWYTEAFF
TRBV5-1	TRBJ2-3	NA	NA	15	TGCGCCAGCAGCTTTAATAGCAGGCCCGCAGATACGCAGTATTTT	CASSFNSRPADTQYF
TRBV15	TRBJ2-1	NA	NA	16	TGTGCCACCAGCGTTGGGGGGACCGGCTCCTACAATGAGCAGTTCTTC	CATSVGGTGSYNEQFF
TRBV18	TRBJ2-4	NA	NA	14	TGTGCCAGCTCACCGGGGTTACCCAAAAACATTCAGTACTTC	CASSPGLPKNIQYF
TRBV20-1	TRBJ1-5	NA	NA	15	TGCAGTGCTAGTTTTTGGGTCGGTAGCAATCAGCCCCAGCATTTT	CSASFWVGSNQPQHF
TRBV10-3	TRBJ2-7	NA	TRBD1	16	TGTGCCATCAGTGTCCTCGGGACAGGGTACTCCTACGAGCAGTACTTC	CAISVLGTGYSYEQYF
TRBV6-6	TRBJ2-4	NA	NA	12	TGTGCCAGCAGTTACGACAGGAAGGCCGTAAACTTC	CASSYDRKAVNF
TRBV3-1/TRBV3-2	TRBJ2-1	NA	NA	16	TGTGCCAGCAGCCGCTGGAGCAGCCAATCCACAACTGAGCAGTTCTTC	CASSRWSSQSTTEQFF
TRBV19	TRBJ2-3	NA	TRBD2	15	TGTGCCAGTGGGACCGGGACTAGCGGTACAGATACGCAGTATTTT	CASGTGTSGTDTQYF
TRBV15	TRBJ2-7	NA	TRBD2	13	TGTGCCACCAGACCTAGCGGCTCCTACGAGCAGTACTTC	CATRPSGSYEQYF
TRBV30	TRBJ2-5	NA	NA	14	TGTGCCTGGAGTTTGACAGGGGAGGGGGAGACCCAGTACTTC	CAWSLTGEGETQYF
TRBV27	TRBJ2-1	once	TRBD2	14	TGTGCCAGCAGTTTCAGCGGGATACACAATGAGCAGTTCTTC	CASSFSGIHNEQFF
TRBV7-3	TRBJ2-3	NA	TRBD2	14	TGTGCCAGCAGTTCGGGGACTAGCTCAGATACGCAGTATTTT	CASSSGTSSDTQYF
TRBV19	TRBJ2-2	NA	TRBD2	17	TGTGCCAGTACTCGGGGTAGCGGGGGCCCGAACACCGGGGAGCTGTTTTTT	CASTRGSGGPNTGELFF
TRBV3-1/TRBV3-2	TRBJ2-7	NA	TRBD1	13	TGTGCCAGCAGTAACAGGGGGCTGTACGAGCAGTACTTC	CASSNRGLYEQYF
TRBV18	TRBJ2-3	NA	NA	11	TGTGCCAGCTCACCAGAGGATACGCAGTATTTT	CASSPEDTQYF
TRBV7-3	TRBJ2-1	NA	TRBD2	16	TGTGCCAGCAGCTTGGGTGCTAGCGGGGGGTTGGATGAGCAGTTCTTC	CASSLGASGGLDEQFF
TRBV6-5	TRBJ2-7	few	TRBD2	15	TGTGCCAGCAGCAGTACTAGCGGAGATTCCTACGAGCAGTACTTC	CASSSTSGDSYEQYF
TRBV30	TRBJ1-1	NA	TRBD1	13	TGTGCCTGGGGCAGACAGGGGGCAGGAGAAGCTTTCTTT	CAWGRQGAGEAFF
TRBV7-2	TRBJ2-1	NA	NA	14	TGTGCCAGCAGCTTAGTTCGAGCCGGAGATGAGCAGTTCTTC	CASSLVRAGDEQFF
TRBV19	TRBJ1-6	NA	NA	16	TGTGCCAGCTCAAATAGTCCAGGGGCCTCCGGGTCACCCCTCCACTTT	CASSNSPGASGSPLHF
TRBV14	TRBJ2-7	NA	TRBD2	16	TGTGCCAGCAGCCAAGAACTAGCGGTACTACTCGACGAGCAGTACTTC	CASSQELAVLLDEQYF
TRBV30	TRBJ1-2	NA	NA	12	TGTGCCTGGAGTAGGACAGATTATGGCTACACCTTC	CAWSRTDYGYTF
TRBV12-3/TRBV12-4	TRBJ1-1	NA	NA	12	TGTGCCAGCAGACTACAAAGCACTGAAGCTTTCTTT	CASRLQSTEAFF
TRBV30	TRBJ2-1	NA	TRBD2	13	TGTGCCTGGACTAGCGGGACCTACAATGAGCAGTTCTTC	CAWTSGTYNEQFF
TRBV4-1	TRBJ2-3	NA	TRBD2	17	TGCGCCAGCAGGCCCCTGGTGGTAGCGGGAATCAAGGATACGCAGTATTTT	CASRPLVVAGIKDTQYF
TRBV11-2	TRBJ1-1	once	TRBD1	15	TGTGCCAGCAGCCAAGTGGCTGACAGGGTTCATGAAGCTTTCTTT	CASSQVADRVHEAFF
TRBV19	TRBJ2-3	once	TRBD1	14	TGTGCCAGTATGGGACAGCTTAGCACAGATACGCAGTATTTT	CASMGQLSTDTQYF
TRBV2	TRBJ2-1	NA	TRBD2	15	TGTGCCAGCCGGGCCGGACTAGCGACTCTCGATGAGCAGTTCTTC	CASRAGLATLDEQFF
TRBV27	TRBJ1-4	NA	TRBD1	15	TGTGCCAGCAGTTCCCAGGGGGCAGGGGAAGAAAAACTGTTTTTT	CASSSQGAGEEKLFF
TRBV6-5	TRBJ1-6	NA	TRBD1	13	TGTGCCAGCAGCACAGGGGGGGATTCACCCCTCCACTTT	CASSTGGDSPLHF
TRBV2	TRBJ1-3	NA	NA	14	TGTGCCAGCAGTGGGCAGATCTCTGGAAACACCATATATTTT	CASSGQISGNTIYF
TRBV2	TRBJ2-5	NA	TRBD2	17	TGTGCCAGCAGTGACCTACTCTCTGCGGGAGGTACTGAGACCCAGTACTTC	CASSDLLSAGGTETQYF
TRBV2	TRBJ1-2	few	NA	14	TGTGCCAGCAGACTAGACCAGACCCTCCATGGCTACACCTTC	CASRLDQTLHGYTF
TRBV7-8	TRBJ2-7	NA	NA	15	TGTGCCAGCAGCTTAGGGGTAGCGGACTACTACGAGCAGTACTTC	CASSLGVADYYEQYF